Listed below are T cell receptor beta chains from one sample, sequenced in a study of beta chain features in type 1 diabetes. TCRdb keeps only in-frame clones here, not all; method: immunoSEQ multiplex PCR. Of 970,000 or so clones listed, 17% are singletons. Sequencing was carried out using naive CD4+ T cells from blood. These receptors originate from a woman aged 18-29 years in good health. CDR3s include the opening cysteine and the closing phenylalanine or tryptophan. Each record gives: J gene, clone size, CDR3 length, V gene, D gene, CDR3 protein, CDR3 DNA. A D gene is named only where the DNA matches it firmly. Clone size is given for some rows only: seen once, a few or many times, or a class if the clone is expanded.

j_call: TRBJ2-5
clone_size: once
cdr3_length: 15
v_call: TRBV5-6
d_call: TRBD1
cdr3_aa: CASRIPGQGEETQYF
cdr3_nt: TGTGCCAGCAGGATACCGGGACAGGGGGAGGAGACCCAGTACTTC

j_call: TRBJ1-4
clone_size: NA
cdr3_length: 16
v_call: TRBV27
d_call: NA
cdr3_aa: CASSPTRGTSNEKLFF
cdr3_nt: TGTGCCAGCAGCCCTACGAGGGGCACTTCGAATGAAAAACTGTTTTTT

j_call: TRBJ2-3
clone_size: few
cdr3_length: 13
v_call: TRBV7-2
d_call: NA
cdr3_aa: CASSLGTYDTQYF
cdr3_nt: TGTGCCAGCAGCTTAGGGACTTACGATACGCAGTATTTT

j_call: TRBJ2-1
clone_size: NA
cdr3_length: 15
v_call: TRBV10-3
d_call: NA
cdr3_aa: CAISEGVGFYNEQFF
cdr3_nt: TGTGCCATCAGTGAGGGCGTGGGATTCTACAATGAGCAGTTCTTC

j_call: TRBJ2-1
clone_size: NA
cdr3_length: 15
v_call: TRBV6-6
d_call: NA
cdr3_aa: CASSYQLAVYNEQFF
cdr3_nt: TGTGCCAGCAGTTACCAACTAGCCGTTTACAATGAGCAGTTCTTC

j_call: TRBJ2-5
clone_size: few
cdr3_length: 13
v_call: TRBV29-1
d_call: NA
cdr3_aa: CSAQTRLQETQYF
cdr3_nt: TGCAGCGCCCAGACTCGGTTGCAAGAGACCCAGTACTTC

j_call: TRBJ2-5
clone_size: NA
cdr3_length: 16
v_call: TRBV5-4
d_call: TRBD2
cdr3_aa: CASSGGASGRQETQYF
cdr3_nt: TGTGCCAGCAGCGGGGGGGCTAGCGGGAGGCAAGAGACCCAGTACTTC

j_call: TRBJ2-7
clone_size: NA
cdr3_length: 10
v_call: TRBV4-1
d_call: NA
cdr3_aa: CASMGTNQYF
cdr3_nt: TGCGCCAGCATGGGGACAAATCAGTACTTC

j_call: TRBJ2-1
clone_size: NA
cdr3_length: 13
v_call: TRBV6-5
d_call: NA
cdr3_aa: CATRSSSYNEQFF
cdr3_nt: TGTGCCACCCGGTCCTCGAGCTACAATGAGCAGTTCTTC

j_call: TRBJ2-5
clone_size: few
cdr3_length: 18
v_call: TRBV21-1
d_call: NA
cdr3_aa: CASSNGVAAKGRQETQYF
cdr3_nt: TGTGCCAGCAGCAACGGAGTAGCGGCCAAGGGCCGCCAAGAGACCCAGTACTTC

j_call: TRBJ2-5
clone_size: once
cdr3_length: 13
v_call: TRBV5-1
d_call: NA
cdr3_aa: CASSLGSAETQYF
cdr3_nt: TGCGCCAGCAGCTTGGGATCAGCGGAGACCCAGTACTTC

j_call: TRBJ2-7
clone_size: NA
cdr3_length: 13
v_call: TRBV10-3
d_call: TRBD2
cdr3_aa: CAISGTSEGEQYF
cdr3_nt: TGTGCCATCAGTGGTACTAGCGAGGGCGAGCAGTACTTC

j_call: TRBJ2-1
clone_size: once
cdr3_length: 16
v_call: TRBV7-2
d_call: NA
cdr3_aa: CASSLALRRGNNEQFF
cdr3_nt: TGTGCCAGCAGCTTAGCGTTGCGACGAGGAAACAATGAGCAGTTCTTC

j_call: TRBJ1-1
clone_size: few
cdr3_length: 13
v_call: TRBV7-3
d_call: NA
cdr3_aa: CASSFTENTEAFF
cdr3_nt: TGTGCCAGCAGCTTTACAGAGAACACTGAAGCTTTCTTT

j_call: TRBJ2-7
clone_size: few
cdr3_length: 18
v_call: TRBV18
d_call: TRBD2
cdr3_aa: CASSPQRTSGTTTYEQYF
cdr3_nt: TGTGCCAGCTCACCCCAAAGGACTAGCGGGACTACCACCTACGAGCAGTACTTC

j_call: TRBJ2-5
clone_size: few
cdr3_length: 13
v_call: TRBV7-9
d_call: NA
cdr3_aa: CASSQGPQETQYF
cdr3_nt: TGTGCCAGCAGCCAGGGACCACAAGAGACCCAGTACTTC

j_call: TRBJ1-2
clone_size: few
cdr3_length: 15
v_call: TRBV7-9
d_call: TRBD1
cdr3_aa: CASSPRGQGNYGYTF
cdr3_nt: TGTGCCAGCAGCCCGCGGGGACAGGGGAACTATGGCTACACCTTC

j_call: TRBJ2-1
clone_size: NA
cdr3_length: 19
v_call: TRBV13
d_call: TRBD2
cdr3_aa: CASSSRGLAGPLSYNEQFF
cdr3_nt: TGTGCCAGCAGCTCAAGAGGACTAGCGGGACCCCTCTCCTACAATGAGCAGTTCTTC

j_call: TRBJ1-5
clone_size: NA
cdr3_length: 13
v_call: TRBV2
d_call: NA
cdr3_aa: CATHRDSNQPQHF
cdr3_nt: TGTGCCACTCACAGGGATAGCAATCAGCCCCAGCATTTT

j_call: TRBJ2-7
clone_size: few
cdr3_length: 14
v_call: TRBV29-1
d_call: NA
cdr3_aa: CSVVRGGGGYEQYF
cdr3_nt: TGCAGCGTTGTCCGCGGAGGGGGCGGCTACGAGCAGTACTTC

j_call: TRBJ2-7
clone_size: NA
cdr3_length: 14
v_call: TRBV6-6
d_call: NA
cdr3_aa: CASSPQGGNYEQYF
cdr3_nt: TGTGCCAGCAGCCCACAGGGTGGGAACTACGAGCAGTACTTC

j_call: TRBJ1-5
clone_size: few
cdr3_length: 15
v_call: TRBV5-1
d_call: NA
cdr3_aa: CASSLEGDSNQPQHF
cdr3_nt: TGCGCCAGCAGCTTGGAAGGGGATAGCAATCAGCCCCAGCATTTT

j_call: TRBJ1-4
clone_size: few
cdr3_length: 13
v_call: TRBV27
d_call: TRBD1
cdr3_aa: CASSPGQGVRLFF
cdr3_nt: TGTGCCAGCAGTCCTGGACAGGGGGTGAGACTGTTTTTT